This entry features one T cell receptor beta chain sequence. Its antigen is unknown. These data come from a study of response to subunit inactivated influenza vaccine. TCRdb used MiXCR to reprocess the RT-PCR reads, holding one entry per CDR3 protein. This sample has hundreds of thousands of distinct CDR3 sequences, with about 15% found just once. General study points: After each seasonal influenza vaccination, few new T cells are recruited, the authors suggested.

Germline V CDR1 and CDR2: LGHNT, FRNRAP. The CDR3 spans 15 residues. Trimming removed 7 bases from V and 2 bases from J; junction bases left unmatched: 4. The sequence came from a man between 50 and 69 years old who received an inactivated influenza vaccine. This sample comprised CD4+ T cells sorted from PBMCs, obtained around 25 months after vaccination. V is TRBV12-5 and J is TRBJ2-3; 12 positions match TRBD1. Written as DNA, the CDR3 is TGTGCTAGTGCCCGGGACAGGGGGCTCACAGATACGCAGTATTTT. Protein: CASARDRGLTDTQYF.